This T cell receptor (beta chain) emerged from a study of cytomegalovirus exposure and HLA in healthy donors. Whole-study results and caveats: In a later analysis, donors in an Asian-associated ancestry cluster reportedly had fewer N-insertions in productive TCRs than the cohort mean. It was reported that TCR beta sequences correctly inferred the HLA-A and HLA-B alleles for most subjects.

In regard to this clone: Antigen specificity is unknown.

The PCR had 60 Vbeta and 13 Jbeta primers. Libraries were prepared by immunoSEQ multiplex PCR; TCRdb keeps only in-frame clonotypes and omits some of them. The sample has about 60,000 clones, and its top ten clones hold approximately 10%. Participants comprised healthy donors of bone marrow. The sample taken for sequencing was PBMCs. The TCR comes from a man in his forties or fifties in good health and CMV-seropositive.

CDR3 sequence: CASSAPGLQTQYF. As DNA, the CDR3 is TGTGCCAGCAGTGCGCCGGGACTCCAGACCCAGTACTTC. This chain links TRBV6-1 with TRBJ2-5, with a weak D call TRBD2 (6 bases). The V and J ends lost 4 bases and 6 bases respectively, with 12 bases between them. The CDR3 is 13 amino acids. Germline loops: CDR1 MNHNS, CDR2 SASEGT.